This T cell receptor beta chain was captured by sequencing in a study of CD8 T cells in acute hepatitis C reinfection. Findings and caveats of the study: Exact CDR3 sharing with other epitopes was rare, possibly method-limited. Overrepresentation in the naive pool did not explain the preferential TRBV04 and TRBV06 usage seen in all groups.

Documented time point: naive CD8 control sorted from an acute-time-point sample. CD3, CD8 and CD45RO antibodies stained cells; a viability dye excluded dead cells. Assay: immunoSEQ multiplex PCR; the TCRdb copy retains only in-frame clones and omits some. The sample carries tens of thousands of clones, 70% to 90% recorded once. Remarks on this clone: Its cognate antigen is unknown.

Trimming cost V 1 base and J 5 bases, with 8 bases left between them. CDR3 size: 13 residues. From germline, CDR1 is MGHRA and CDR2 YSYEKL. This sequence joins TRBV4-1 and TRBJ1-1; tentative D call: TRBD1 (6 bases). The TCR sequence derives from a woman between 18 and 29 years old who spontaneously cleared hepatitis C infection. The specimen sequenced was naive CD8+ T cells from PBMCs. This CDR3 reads CASSQGGHTEAFF. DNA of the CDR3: TGCGCCAGCAGCCAAGGGGGGCATACTGAAGCTTTCTTT.